This is a list of T cell receptor beta chains from one sample in a study of blood T cell repertoires in COVID-19. Sequenced by immunoSEQ multiplex PCR; TCRdb stores in-frame clones only, minus some. This sample has about 75,000 clones, with 70% to 90% found just once. Sequencing input: peripheral blood. These receptors were taken from a human donor in a cohort sampled during active COVID-19. Both conserved end residues are part of each CDR3. D genes are given only for firm matches. Not all rows give a size; the values are once, few, many and, for expanded clones, a class.

- TRBJ2-7 TRBV20-1 - CSARLAEAVFF TGCAGTGCTAGATTAGCGGAGGCCGTTTTCTTC
- TRBJ2-1 TRBV5-5 TRBD2 CASSLLAGGLLYNEQFF TGTGCCAGCAGCTTACTAGCGGGGGGGCTGTTGTACAATGAGCAGTTCTTC
- TRBJ1-2 TRBV2 - CASSEQANYGYTF TGTGCCAGCAGTGAACAGGCTAACTATGGCTACACCTTC
- TRBJ2-7 TRBV4-1 TRBD2 CASSQDRSSGLESYEQYF TGCGCCAGCAGCCAAGACAGATCTAGCGGGCTCGAATCCTACGAGCAGTACTTC
- TRBJ2-3 TRBV5-1 - CASAGNRHTDTQYF TGCGCCAGCGCGGGGAACAGGCACACAGATACGCAGTATTTT
- TRBJ1-6 TRBV27 - CASSLGAGVNSPLHF TGTGCCAGCAGTTTAGGGGCAGGGGTGAATTCACCCCTCCACTTT
medium-sized TRBJ2-1 TRBV5-1 - CASSLGSTTSDEQFF TGCGCCAGCAGCTTGGGCAGCACTACCTCCGATGAGCAGTTCTTC
- TRBJ1-3 TRBV3-1/TRBV3-2 - CATQGHKVGNTIYF TGTGCCACCCAAGGACACAAGGTTGGAAACACCATATATTTT
- TRBJ1-2 TRBV6-5 - CASSYESFYGYTF TGTGCCAGCAGTTACGAGAGTTTTTATGGCTACACCTTC
- TRBJ2-3 TRBV5-4 - CASSLQDYAQVDTQYF TGTGCCAGCAGCTTGCAGGACTACGCTCAAGTTGATACGCAGTATTTT
- TRBJ1-6 TRBV5-5 - CASSLDSLGGSPLHF TGTGCCAGCAGCCTTGACTCGCTGGGAGGGTCACCCCTCCACTTT
- TRBJ2-7 TRBV5-1 - CASRRTGDSYEQYF TGCGCCAGCAGACGGACGGGGGACTCCTACGAGCAGTACTTC
few TRBJ2-2 TRBV2 TRBD2 CASRGLAPQTGELFF TGTGCCAGTAGGGGACTAGCACCGCAGACCGGGGAGCTGTTTTTT
once TRBJ2-5 TRBV5-5 - CASSLSDNEETQYF TGTGCCAGCAGCTTGAGTGACAACGAAGAGACCCAGTACTTC
- TRBJ1-3 TRBV28 - CASRGADYSGNTIYF TGTGCCAGCAGGGGGGCAGACTACTCTGGAAACACCATATATTTT
- TRBJ2-5 TRBV5-6 TRBD2 CASSLATSGEETQYF TGTGCCAGCAGCTTGGCTACTAGCGGAGAAGAGACCCAGTACTTC
- TRBJ2-7 TRBV5-4 TRBD1 CASSLGGQGAYEQYF TGTGCCAGCAGCTTGGGCGGACAGGGGGCCTACGAGCAGTACTTC
- TRBJ1-2 TRBV11-2 TRBD1 CASSFRTGVDGYTF TGTGCCAGCAGCTTCAGGACAGGGGTAGATGGCTACACCTTC
- TRBJ1-1 TRBV29-1 - CSVAESQGTEAFF TGCAGCGTAGCCGAGAGCCAGGGCACTGAAGCTTTCTTT
- TRBJ2-3 TRBV7-6 TRBD2 CASSGGLAGGPDTQYF TGTGCCAGCAGCGGGGGACTAGCGGGAGGCCCAGATACGCAGTATTTT
- TRBJ2-5 TRBV5-6 - CASSLVPVSKETQYF TGTGCCAGCAGCTTGGTTCCGGTTAGCAAAGAGACCCAGTACTTC
- TRBJ1-5 TRBV2 - CASRGAGLFQHF TGTGCCAGCAGGGGGGCTGGCCTGTTCCAGCATTTT
once TRBJ2-2 TRBV2 TRBD2 CASSEASGGAGELFF TGTGCCAGCAGTGAAGCTAGCGGGGGGGCCGGGGAGCTGTTTTTT
- TRBJ2-2 TRBV6-2/TRBV6-3 - CASSFLTGELFF TGTGCCAGCAGTTTCTTAACCGGGGAGCTGTTTTTT
- TRBJ1-4 TRBV2 - CASTRQLTTNEKLFF TGTGCCAGCACCAGACAGTTAACAACTAATGAAAAACTGTTTTTT
few TRBJ2-3 TRBV4-1 TRBD2 CASSQGLAGGPRTDTQYF TGCGCCAGCAGCCAAGGACTAGCGGGAGGGCCGAGGACAGATACGCAGTATTTT
- TRBJ2-3 TRBV5-1 - CASSPYTDTQYF TGCGCCAGCAGCCCTTACACAGATACGCAGTATTTT
- TRBJ1-2 TRBV19 TRBD1 CASTGTGGMGYTF TGTGCCAGTACCGGGACAGGGGGCATGGGCTACACCTTC
- TRBJ2-7 TRBV5-5 - CASSLDEGRLSF TGTGCCAGCAGCTTGGACGAGGGCCGTTTAAGCTTC
- TRBJ2-7 TRBV21-1 - CASRNTSGSLPTYEQYF TGTGCCAGCAGGAACACTAGCGGGAGTCTACCTACCTACGAGCAGTACTTC
few TRBJ2-7 TRBV27 - CASSPDIFYEQYF TGTGCCAGCAGTCCGGACATTTTCTACGAGCAGTACTTC
once TRBJ2-1 TRBV6-2/TRBV6-3 TRBD2 CASSMSGRDGEFF TGTGCCAGCAGTATGAGCGGGAGGGACGGCGAGTTCTTC
- TRBJ2-1 TRBV28 TRBD1 CASRRSTGYSYNEQFF TGTGCCAGCCGTAGATCGACAGGGTACTCCTACAATGAGCAGTTCTTC
- TRBJ2-5 TRBV6-2/TRBV6-3 TRBD2 CASSSGTSLWTQYF TGTGCCAGCAGTTCCGGGACTAGCTTATGGACCCAGTACTTC
- TRBJ2-5 TRBV6-5 - CASSTQTVQETQYF TGTGCCAGCAGTACTCAGACAGTCCAAGAGACCCAGTACTTC
- TRBJ2-3 TRBV9 - CASSVFQGIGRTDTQYF TGTGCCAGCAGCGTTTTCCAGGGGATAGGTCGCACAGATACGCAGTATTTT
- TRBJ1-4 TRBV3-1/TRBV3-2 TRBD1 CASSRAGQGLGEKLFF TGTGCCAGCAGCCGCGCAGGACAGGGGTTAGGTGAAAAACTGTTTTTT
once TRBJ2-7 TRBV2 - CASSPGGQSYEQYF TGTGCCAGCAGCCCAGGAGGTCAATCCTACGAGCAGTACTTC
- TRBJ2-1 TRBV27 - CASSFGGGGNEQFF TGTGCCAGCAGTTTCGGAGGGGGGGGCAATGAGCAGTTCTTC
- TRBJ1-1 TRBV6-2/TRBV6-3 - CASSYSGANTEAFF TGTGCCAGCAGTTACTCGGGGGCGAACACTGAAGCTTTCTTT
- TRBJ1-3 TRBV9 TRBD1 CASSTRQGAGNTIYF TGTGCCAGCAGCACCCGACAGGGGGCTGGAAACACCATATATTTT
- TRBJ1-2 TRBV6-6 - CASSSYGYTF TGTGCCAGCAGTTCGTATGGCTACACCTTC
once TRBJ2-5 TRBV7-9 TRBD2 CASSPFLTSGRGETQYF TGTGCCAGCAGCCCATTCCTGACTAGCGGGAGGGGCGAGACCCAGTACTTC
- TRBJ1-4 TRBV2 - CASTKEGGSEKLFF TGTGCCAGCACCAAAGAAGGCGGCAGTGAAAAACTGTTTTTT
- TRBJ2-1 TRBV9 - CASSVEASFSYNEQFF TGTGCCAGCAGCGTAGAAGCCTCCTTCTCCTACAATGAGCAGTTCTTC
- TRBJ1-2 TRBV28 TRBD1 CASGQGTLLNYGYTF TGTGCCAGCGGACAGGGGACACTTTTAAACTATGGCTACACCTTC
few TRBJ2-5 TRBV7-2 - CASSLGGPGETQYF TGTGCCAGCAGCTTAGGCGGGCCGGGAGAGACCCAGTACTTC
- TRBJ1-1 TRBV19 - CASRREQMTNTEAFF TGTGCCAGTAGGAGGGAACAAATGACGAACACTGAAGCTTTCTTT
- TRBJ2-3 TRBV6-5 TRBD2 CASRDLAAAGTQYF TGTGCCAGCAGGGATCTAGCGGCCGCCGGTACGCAGTATTTT
- TRBJ2-7 TRBV7-9 - CASRRQSSYEQYF TGTGCCAGCAGGCGACAGAGCTCCTACGAGCAGTACTTC
- TRBJ2-7 TRBV7-6 - CASSLMTQGLDEQYF TGTGCCAGCAGCTTAATGACTCAGGGTCTCGACGAGCAGTACTTC
- TRBJ2-1 TRBV28 - CASRKRSYYNEQFF TGTGCCAGCAGGAAGAGATCGTACTACAATGAGCAGTTCTTC
- TRBJ2-3 TRBV3-1/TRBV3-2 TRBD2 CASSQEGRREGSDTQYF TGTGCCAGCAGCCAAGAGGGGCGACGGGAGGGGTCAGATACGCAGTATTTT
- TRBJ1-2 TRBV7-9 - CASSLWTESRSYTF TGTGCCAGCAGCCTTTGGACAGAAAGTAGGAGCTACACCTTC
once TRBJ1-2 TRBV5-1 TRBD1 CASKPGTASLNYGYTF TGCGCCAGCAAACCAGGGACAGCTTCACTTAACTATGGCTACACCTTC
- TRBJ1-6 TRBV18 - CASSPDRNTNSPLHF TGTGCCAGCTCACCAGACAGGAATACTAATTCACCCCTCCACTTT
- TRBJ1-5 TRBV5-8 TRBD1 CASSLGQGNSNQPQHF TGTGCCAGCAGCCTGGGACAGGGGAATAGCAATCAGCCCCAGCATTTT
few TRBJ1-5 TRBV2 TRBD1 CASRQGAGSNQPQHF TGTGCCAGCAGACAGGGGGCTGGGAGCAATCAGCCCCAGCATTTT
- TRBJ1-2 TRBV18 TRBD1 CASSPVDRADYGYTF TGTGCCAGCTCACCAGTGGACAGGGCTGACTATGGCTACACCTTC